Presented here are 9 T cell receptor beta chains from one specimen sequenced in a study of CD8 T cells in Susac syndrome. Random hexamers primed reverse transcription of about 0.45 to 1 ug RNA. TCRdb passed the immunoSEQ multiplex PCR reads through MiXCR, listing each CDR3 protein once. The profile shows 150,000 to 200,000 distinct CDR3 sequences, 90% to 96% of them singletons. Sequenced sample: CD4+ T cells from PBMCs. All receptors come from a human donor with multiple sclerosis.

The chain employs TRBV10-3 and TRBJ1-6; unclear D gene. The V and J ends lost 6 bases and 8 bases respectively, with 11 bases between them. Per germline, CDR1 ENHRY and CDR2 SYGVKD. This CDR3 has 13 residues. CDR3: CAIRGFSDSPLHF. Here the CDR3 DNA reads TGTGCCATCAGAGGGTTCTCGGATTCACCCCTCCACTTT.

The rearrangement uses TRBV20-1 and TRBJ2-1; TRBD2 agrees at 12 bases. In germline, CDR1 is DFQATT, CDR2 SNEGSKA (reference sequence). CDR3 length: 14 residues. Losses at the gene ends were 3 bases for V and 4 bases for J; bases not matched to a gene: 1. The CDR3 is CSARGTSGYNEQFF. The CDR3, as DNA: TGCAGTGCTAGGGGGACTAGCGGGTACAATGAGCAGTTCTTC.

The chain joins TRBV5-4 to TRBJ2-2, with 8 nucleotides matching TRBD1. Losses at the gene ends were 0 bases for V and 1 base for J; bases not matched to a gene: 5. Germline V CDR1 and CDR2: SGHNT, YYREEE (reference sequence). The CDR3 is 17 residues long. DNA of the CDR3: TGTGCCAGCAGCTTGGGTGCCGGGACAGGGAACACCGGGGAGCTGTTTTTT. This sequence encodes CASSLGAGTGNTGELFF.

The chain employs TRBV5-1 and TRBJ1-2; D not certain. Germline CDR1 is SGHRS and CDR2 is YFSETQ. Between the trimmed V and J ends, which lost 4 bases and 4 bases, there was a span of 11 bases. This CDR3 contains 13 residues. In DNA form, the CDR3 reads TGCGCCAGCAGCCCCGGGCAGATCTATGGCTACACCTTC. Residues: CASSPGQIYGYTF.

The chain joins TRBV10-3 to TRBJ2-2; D possibly corresponds to TRBD2 (6 bases). The V end lost 4 bases, the J end lost 0 bases, and 12 bases lay between the germline ends. The CDR3 contains 16 residues. Germline V lookup: CDR1 ENHRY, CDR2 SYGVKD. The CDR3 coding sequence is TGTGCCATCAGTGCGATGGCGGGGTCGAACACCGGGGAGCTGTTTTTT. Its translation is CAISAMAGSNTGELFF.

This chain joins TRBV2 and TRBJ1-2; 9 nucleotides align to TRBD1. The J segment lost 5 bases and the V segment lost 7 bases, leaving 5 bases of the junction unmatched. The germline V gene has CDR1 SNHLY and CDR2 FYNNEI. This CDR3 region has 13 residues. CDR3 loop: CASIFGQGYGYTF. CDR3 nucleotides: TGTGCCAGCATTTTCGGACAGGGGTATGGCTACACCTTC. Together with reference TRBV2 and TRBJ1-2, the CDR3 gives the full variable domain: EPEVTQTPSHQVTQMGQEVILRCVPISNHLYFYWYRQILGQKVEFLVSFYNNEISEKSEIFDDQFSVERPDGSNFTLKIRSTKLEDSAMYFCASIFGQGYGYTFGSGTRLTVV.

The rearrangement links TRBV7-9 to TRBJ1-1, with TRBD1 matching 7 bases. The CDR3 is made up of 15 amino acids. Germline lookup yields CDR1 SEHNR and CDR2 FQNEAQ (reference sequence). The V and J ends lost 3 bases and 0 bases, in that order; junction bases with no gene match: 4. CDR3 loop: CASSFPTGMNTEAFF. As DNA, the CDR3 is TGTGCCAGCAGCTTTCCGACAGGGATGAACACTGAAGCTTTCTTT.

The rearrangement joins TRBV6-2 or TRBV6-3 to TRBJ2-7, with D maybe TRBD2 (6 bases). The CDR3 sequence is 14 residues long. CDR1 and CDR2 from the germline V gene are MNHEY and SVGEGT. Trimming cost V 6 bases and J 2 bases, with 14 bases left between them. CDR3 coding DNA: TGTGCCAGCAGACCCCCTGGAGGGCCCTACGAGCAGTACTTC. Its protein is CASRPPGGPYEQYF.

This chain uses TRBV18 with TRBJ1-3; maybe TRBD1 (6 bases). V shed 4 bases and J shed 0 bases, with 7 bases lying between them. The CDR3 has 14 amino acids. Germline V gene sequence: CDR1 KGHSH, CDR2 LQKENI. The CDR3 bases are TGTGCCAGCTCACGGACAGACTCTGGAAACACCATATATTTT. Its protein is CASSRTDSGNTIYF. The variable domain in full, with the rest retrieved from reference TRBV18 and TRBJ1-3, is NAGVMQNPRHLVRRRGQEARLRCSPMKGHSHVYWYRQLPEEGLKFMVYLQKENIIDESGMPKERFSAEFPKEGPSILRIQQVVRGDSAAYFCASSRTDSGNTIYFGEGSWLTVV.